This T cell receptor beta chain was sequenced during a study of blood T cell repertoires in COVID-19. About the study: The United States, Italy and Spain were the sources of the acute and convalescent COVID-19 samples. From T cells, B-cell-depleted T cells, or PBMCs came the material, which was cDNA or gDNA.

Enrolment of Seattle patients took place during active infection, and they were followed longitudinally. Per the original methods: Reference gene primer amplification gave estimated nucleated cell counts. Measured with immunoSEQ multiplex PCR; TCRdb has only the in-frame clones, and not every one. The V and J calls and the clone size are those of that table, but D and trimming were determined from the DNA. This sample carries 350,000 to 450,000 clones, 70% to 90% of them seen once, and the ten largest clones take under 3%. The CDR3 length is 16 residues. The V gene's germline CDR1 is MNHNS and CDR2 SASEGT. V was shortened by 4 bases and J by 8 bases, with 20 bases between the two germline ends.

V is TRBV6-1 and J is TRBJ1-4; D might be TRBD1 (5 bases). Material: peripheral blood. The sequence was collected from a woman aged 60-75 years with COVID-19, enrolled during active disease. CDR3 sequence reads: CASSGGGTADAEKLFF. The DNA of the CDR3 is TGTGCCAGCAGTGGGGGGGGGACGGCCGACGCGGAAAAACTGTTTTTT.